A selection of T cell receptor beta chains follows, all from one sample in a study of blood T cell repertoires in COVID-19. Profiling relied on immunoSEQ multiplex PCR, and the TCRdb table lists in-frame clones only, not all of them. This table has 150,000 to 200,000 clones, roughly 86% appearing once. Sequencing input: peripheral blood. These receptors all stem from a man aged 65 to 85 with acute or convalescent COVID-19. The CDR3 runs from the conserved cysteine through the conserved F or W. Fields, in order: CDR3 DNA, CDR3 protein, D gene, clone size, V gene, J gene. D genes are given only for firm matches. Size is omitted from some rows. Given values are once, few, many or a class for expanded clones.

CDR3 DNA: TGTGCCAGCAGCTTGGCTTTCTACACAGATACGCAGTATTTT
CDR3 protein: CASSLAFYTDTQYF
D gene: .
clone size: .
V gene: TRBV5-4
J gene: TRBJ2-3

CDR3 DNA: TGTGCCAGCAGCGGACGGGGTAAAAACACCGGGGAGCTGTTTTTT
CDR3 protein: CASSGRGKNTGELFF
D gene: .
clone size: .
V gene: TRBV7-2
J gene: TRBJ2-2

CDR3 DNA: TGTGCCAGCTCACCACTTCCCGGACTAGACGAGCAGTACTTC
CDR3 protein: CASSPLPGLDEQYF
D gene: TRBD2
clone size: few
V gene: TRBV18
J gene: TRBJ2-7

CDR3 DNA: TGCGCCAGCAGCCGCTCACTGCCGACTAATGAAAAACTGTTTTTT
CDR3 protein: CASSRSLPTNEKLFF
D gene: .
clone size: .
V gene: TRBV4-3
J gene: TRBJ1-4

CDR3 DNA: TGTGCCAGCAGCACGTGTCTCCAGGGGAACGAGCAGTACTTC
CDR3 protein: CASSTCLQGNEQYF
D gene: .
clone size: .
V gene: TRBV21-1
J gene: TRBJ2-7

CDR3 DNA: TGTGCCACCTGGGGCGGGGAGTGGTCCAACGAGCAGTACTTC
CDR3 protein: CATWGGEWSNEQYF
D gene: .
clone size: .
V gene: TRBV10-3
J gene: TRBJ2-7

CDR3 DNA: TGTGCCAGCAGTTCAAGGACTAGCGGCACCTACGAGCAGTACTTC
CDR3 protein: CASSSRTSGTYEQYF
D gene: TRBD2
clone size: .
V gene: TRBV28
J gene: TRBJ2-7

CDR3 DNA: TGTGCCAGCAGCTTAGGGCCGAGGATGAACACTGAAGCTTTCTTT
CDR3 protein: CASSLGPRMNTEAFF
D gene: .
clone size: .
V gene: TRBV7-6
J gene: TRBJ1-1

CDR3 DNA: TGTGCCAGCAGCTTCCCGGGGGAGCAGTACTTC
CDR3 protein: CASSFPGEQYF
D gene: .
clone size: .
V gene: TRBV7-9
J gene: TRBJ2-7

CDR3 DNA: TGTGCCAGTCAAGGTCAGGGGGTCACTGAAGCTTTCTTT
CDR3 protein: CASQGQGVTEAFF
D gene: TRBD1
clone size: .
V gene: TRBV7-8
J gene: TRBJ1-1

CDR3 DNA: TGTGCCAGCTCACCACCGGCACCTCATACTAACTATGGCTACACCTTC
CDR3 protein: CASSPPAPHTNYGYTF
D gene: .
clone size: .
V gene: TRBV18
J gene: TRBJ1-2

CDR3 DNA: TGTGCCAGCAGCACACAGGTTGGTAGCAATCAGCCCCAGCATTTT
CDR3 protein: CASSTQVGSNQPQHF
D gene: .
clone size: .
V gene: TRBV6-8
J gene: TRBJ1-5

CDR3 DNA: TGCGCCAGCAGCTTGGACGGGGGGCGCTTTAAAACCGGGGAGCTGTTTTTT
CDR3 protein: CASSLDGGRFKTGELFF
D gene: .
clone size: .
V gene: TRBV5-1
J gene: TRBJ2-2

CDR3 DNA: TGCAGTGCTAGCCGGAACACTGAAGCTTTCTTT
CDR3 protein: CSASRNTEAFF
D gene: .
clone size: .
V gene: TRBV20-1
J gene: TRBJ1-1

CDR3 DNA: TGTGCCTGGGGGCGACTAGCAAGGTCTTACGAGCAGTACTTC
CDR3 protein: CAWGRLARSYEQYF
D gene: TRBD2
clone size: once
V gene: TRBV30
J gene: TRBJ2-7

CDR3 DNA: TGTGCCAGCAGCCGCCCCTGGTTCGGACAGGACACAGATACGCAGTATTTT
CDR3 protein: CASSRPWFGQDTDTQYF
D gene: TRBD1
clone size: .
V gene: TRBV4-2
J gene: TRBJ2-3

CDR3 DNA: TGTGCCAGCACCCGGACTAGCGGGGGGTCAGATACGCAGTATTTT
CDR3 protein: CASTRTSGGSDTQYF
D gene: TRBD2
clone size: .
V gene: TRBV5-6
J gene: TRBJ2-3

CDR3 DNA: TGTGCCAGCGGAAGGCAGGGGGCGTTTTATGAGACCCAGTACTTC
CDR3 protein: CASGRQGAFYETQYF
D gene: TRBD1
clone size: .
V gene: TRBV9
J gene: TRBJ2-5

CDR3 DNA: TGTGCCAGCACCGCGGGACAGGGGAACACCGGGGAGCTGTTTTTT
CDR3 protein: CASTAGQGNTGELFF
D gene: TRBD1
clone size: .
V gene: TRBV6-5
J gene: TRBJ2-2

CDR3 DNA: TGTGCCATCAGAGACAGGGTATACGAGCAGTACTTC
CDR3 protein: CAIRDRVYEQYF
D gene: TRBD1
clone size: .
V gene: TRBV10-3
J gene: TRBJ2-7

CDR3 DNA: TGTGCCAGCAGTGCCCCACAGGGGTTCACCTACGAGCAGTACTTC
CDR3 protein: CASSAPQGFTYEQYF
D gene: TRBD1
clone size: .
V gene: TRBV27
J gene: TRBJ2-7

CDR3 DNA: TGTGCCAGCAGCGCATTAGTAGGGGGAACAGAGACCCAGTACTTC
CDR3 protein: CASSALVGGTETQYF
D gene: .
clone size: .
V gene: TRBV9
J gene: TRBJ2-5

CDR3 DNA: TGTGCCAGCACCGACAGACAGTTCGATACGCAGTATTTT
CDR3 protein: CASTDRQFDTQYF
D gene: .
clone size: .
V gene: TRBV28
J gene: TRBJ2-3

CDR3 DNA: TGTGCCAGCAGTTCGGGACTCCACTCCTACGAGCAGTACTTC
CDR3 protein: CASSSGLHSYEQYF
D gene: .
clone size: .
V gene: TRBV27
J gene: TRBJ2-7

CDR3 DNA: TGTGCCAGCAGCTTAGTTACGGCGGGTTATGGCTACACCTTC
CDR3 protein: CASSLVTAGYGYTF
D gene: .
clone size: .
V gene: TRBV7-2
J gene: TRBJ1-2

CDR3 DNA: TGTGCCAGCAGAGAGGGCTCCATGGTGCAGTTCTTC
CDR3 protein: CASREGSMVQFF
D gene: .
clone size: .
V gene: TRBV2
J gene: TRBJ2-1

CDR3 DNA: TGTGCCTGGAGTGCCCCTTGGACAGGAGGGGAGACCCAGTACTTC
CDR3 protein: CAWSAPWTGGETQYF
D gene: .
clone size: .
V gene: TRBV30
J gene: TRBJ2-5

CDR3 DNA: TGTGCCAGCAGTGAAAGGGGGGGTAGCGGACTTGAGCAGTTCTTC
CDR3 protein: CASSERGGSGLEQFF
D gene: .
clone size: .
V gene: TRBV2
J gene: TRBJ2-1

CDR3 DNA: TGCGCCAGCAGCCAAGGGGGACTAGCGGGCACAGATACGCAGTATTTT
CDR3 protein: CASSQGGLAGTDTQYF
D gene: TRBD2
clone size: .
V gene: TRBV5-1
J gene: TRBJ2-3

CDR3 DNA: TGTGCCAGCTCACCAACGGTGAACACTGAAGCTTTCTTT
CDR3 protein: CASSPTVNTEAFF
D gene: .
clone size: .
V gene: TRBV18
J gene: TRBJ1-1

CDR3 DNA: TGCGCCAGCAGCGTTCCCACAGGTACTTCGACTGAAGCTTTCTTT
CDR3 protein: CASSVPTGTSTEAFF
D gene: .
clone size: .
V gene: TRBV5-1
J gene: TRBJ1-1

CDR3 DNA: TGTGCCGTACAGGGACAGAATAATCAGCCCCAGCATTTT
CDR3 protein: CAVQGQNNQPQHF
D gene: TRBD1
clone size: few
V gene: TRBV7-9
J gene: TRBJ1-5

CDR3 DNA: TGTGCCAGGCCCAAGGGGCCCCGGGAGACCCAGTACTTC
CDR3 protein: CARPKGPRETQYF
D gene: .
clone size: .
V gene: TRBV21-1
J gene: TRBJ2-5

CDR3 DNA: TGTGCCAGCAGCTCCCTCGACAGCTACTATGGCTACACCTTC
CDR3 protein: CASSSLDSYYGYTF
D gene: .
clone size: .
V gene: TRBV7-2
J gene: TRBJ1-2

CDR3 DNA: TGTGCCAGCAGCGAATCAGGAGGAAACACCATATATTTT
CDR3 protein: CASSESGGNTIYF
D gene: .
clone size: .
V gene: TRBV7-6
J gene: TRBJ1-3

CDR3 DNA: TGTGCCAGCAGCGTCTGGACAGAACCCTCTAACTATGGCTACACCTTC
CDR3 protein: CASSVWTEPSNYGYTF
D gene: .
clone size: .
V gene: TRBV7-8
J gene: TRBJ1-2

CDR3 DNA: TGTGCCAGCAGCCCGCGGGGGGGGACTAGCGGGGCCAATGAGCAGTTCTTC
CDR3 protein: CASSPRGGTSGANEQFF
D gene: TRBD2
clone size: .
V gene: TRBV7-2
J gene: TRBJ2-1